Shown below are 16 T cell receptor beta chains from a single sample sequenced in a study of T cell repertoires in cytomegalovirus infection. Each CDR3 protein gets one entry after TCRdb re-called the reads with MiXCR. The sample gives hundreds of thousands of distinct CDR3 sequences, over 25% of which show up once; 9.5% to 15% is in the top ten. No antigens are known for them. The source was cultured CD8+ T cells from PBMCs, collected from culture after CMV antigen stimulation. Receptors originate from a human donor in good health (CMV status not recorded). Some clones in this sample may be carry-over from other donors' samples.

The V gene is TRBV7-3, the J gene TRBJ1-2; D remains ambiguous. This CDR3 spans 13 amino acids. Germline CDR1 is SGHTA and CDR2 is FQGTGA. V was clipped by 3 bases and J by 3 bases, with 8 bases between them. CDR3 in amino acids: CASSFPQDYGYTF. The CDR3 DNA reads TGTGCCAGCAGCTTCCCCCAGGACTATGGCTACACCTTC.

CDR3 nucleotides: TGTGCCACCCCCGGGACAGGGGGCAATGAGCAGTTCTTC. Translating it yields CATPGTGGNEQFF. The chain uses TRBV19 and TRBJ2-1; 11 bases align to TRBD1. Germline assignment: CDR1 LNHDA and CDR2 SQIVND (reference sequence). V lost 10 bases, J lost 6 bases, and 5 bases stayed unmatched. The CDR3 totals 13 residues. The full variable domain, completed using reference TRBV19 and TRBJ2-1, is DGGITQSPKYLFRKEGQNVTLSCEQNLNHDAMYWYRQDPGQGLRLIYYSQIVNDFQKGDIAEGYSVSREKKESFPLTVTSAQKNPTAFYLCATPGTGGNEQFFGPGTRLTVL.

The chain joins TRBV7-9 to TRBJ2-5; D gene unclear. Germline values: CDR1 SEHNR, CDR2 FQNEAQ (reference sequence). V gave up 3 bases and J gave up 3 bases, with 8 bases separating them. CDR3 length: 13 amino acids. The CDR3, as DNA: TGTGCCAGCAGCTTCCGCGGAGAAGAGACCCAGTACTTC. Residues: CASSFRGEETQYF. Variable domain in full (rest from reference TRBV7-9 and TRBJ2-5): DTGVSQNPRHKITKRGQNVTFRCDPISEHNRLYWYRQTLGQGPEFLTYFQNEAQLEKSRLLSDRFSAERPKGSFSTLEIQRTEQGDSAMYLCASSFRGEETQYFGPGTRLLVL.

This clonotype was counted ten times or more. J is TRBJ1-5 and V is TRBV7-8; D gene uncertain. Germline values: CDR1 SGHVS, CDR2 FQNEAQ. V was pared by 5 bases and J by 2 bases, with 13 bases between. The CDR3 spans 15 residues. The CDR3 DNA reads as TGTGCCAGCAGCAGGTTGGGCTACGGCAATCAGCCCCAGCATTTT. It yields the protein CASSRLGYGNQPQHF.

V and J are TRBV4-1 and TRBJ1-2, with D unresolved. CDR1 is MGHRA, CDR2 YSYEKL, per germline. The CDR3 length is 15 residues. V was clipped by 1 base and J by 3 bases, with 12 bases between them. CDR3 sequence reads: CASSQGGVGDYGYTF. CDR3 bases: TGCGCCAGCAGCCAAGGGGGTGTGGGTGACTATGGCTACACCTTC.

This clonotype came up many times. V usage is TRBV7-8 and J usage is TRBJ1-5; TRBD1 agrees at 7 bases. In germline, CDR1 is SGHVS, CDR2 FQNEAQ. CDR3 size: 15 residues. V gave up 8 bases and J gave up 0 bases; unmatched junction bases: 7. The DNA of the CDR3 is TGTGCCAGCTCGGACAGGAGATATAGCAATCAGCCCCAGCATTTT. Residues: CASSDRRYSNQPQHF.

This chain connects TRBV7-2 to TRBJ2-7, with D unresolved. Germline values: CDR1 SGHTA, CDR2 FQGNSA. V dropped 1 base and J dropped 0 bases, with 7 bases sitting between them. The length of the CDR3 is 14 residues. The CDR3 loop reads CASSLDSLSYEQYV. CDR3 DNA sequence: TGTGCCAGCAGCTTAGATTCCCTCTCCTACGAGCAGTACGTC.

The gene calls are TRBV19 and TRBJ2-7, with 16 bases that match TRBD2. Losses at the gene ends were 10 bases for V and 2 bases for J; bases not matched to a gene: 5. In germline, CDR1 is LNHDA, CDR2 SQIVND (reference sequence). This CDR3 spans 15 amino acids. The CDR3 nucleotides are TGTGCCACGACCGGGACTAGCGGGGGGGCCTACGAGCAGTACTTC. It translates to CATTGTSGGAYEQYF.

V usage is TRBV7-4 and J usage is TRBJ2-5; possibly TRBD2 for D (6 bases). The ends were cut back, 3 bases at V and 5 bases at J, with 19 bases in the middle. CDR1 and CDR2 (germline): SGHVT, SQSDAQ. The CDR3 consists of 16 residues. CDR3 nucleotide sequence: TGTGCCAGCAGCTTCGTACGGGGGACCCCGAGGGAGACCCAGTACTTC. Translation gives CASSFVRGTPRETQYF. Filled out from reference TRBV7-4 and TRBJ2-5, the complete variable domain reads GAGVSQSPRYKVAKRGRDVALRCDSISGHVTLYWYRQTLGQGSEVLTYSQSDAQRDKSGRPSGRFSAERPERSVSTLKIQRTEQGDSAVYLCASSFVRGTPRETQYFGPGTRLLVL.

A word on this clonotype: Compared with germline, one end of the junction differs, possibly owing to a read error. The chain recombines TRBV7-6 with TRBJ2-2; TRBD2 matches 7 bases. Germline assignment: CDR1 SGHVS and CDR2 FNYEAQ. The CDR3 has 16 residues. The CDR3 coding sequence is TGTGTCAGCAGCTTACGGGGGGAGATACGGGCCGGAGAGCTGTTTTTT. This translates into CVSSLRGEIRAGELFF.

In its sample, this clonotype was seen once. Germline and junction disagree at one end, which may indicate a read error. This chain connects TRBV4-1 to TRBJ2-2; tentatively, D is TRBD1 (6 bases). The CDR3 length is 14 residues. Germline loops: CDR1 MGHRA, CDR2 YSYEKL. The CDR3 sequence: CASSLDWDTGELYF. CDR3 nucleotide sequence: TGCGCCAGCAGCCTGGACTGGGACACCGGGGAGCTGTATTTT.

This clonotype was seen at least ten times. The chain links TRBV4-1 to TRBJ2-1; D gene uncertain. Trimming left V 7 bases short and J 4 bases short, with 14 bases between. This CDR3 has 14 amino acids. In germline, CDR1 is MGHRA, CDR2 YSYEKL. In DNA form, the CDR3 reads TGCGCCAGCAAAGTCCAGCTTACATACAATGAGCAGTTCTTC. Its translation is CASKVQLTYNEQFF.

The rearrangement links TRBV7-9 to TRBJ2-3; 7 bases match TRBD2. Trimming at V came to 4 bases and at J to 0 bases, leaving 7 bases not matched to a gene. The CDR3 has 16 residues. CDR1 SEHNR and CDR2 FQNEAQ come from the germline V gene (reference sequence). CDR3 in amino acids: CASSSGDYPSTDTQYF. CDR3 coding DNA: TGTGCCAGCAGCTCCGGGGACTATCCTAGCACAGATACGCAGTATTTT. The whole variable domain, remainder taken from reference TRBV7-9 and TRBJ2-3, is DTGVSQNPRHKITKRGQNVTFRCDPISEHNRLYWYRQTLGQGPEFLTYFQNEAQLEKSRLLSDRFSAERPKGSFSTLEIQRTEQGDSAMYLCASSSGDYPSTDTQYFGPGTRLTVL.

The chain uses TRBV7-6 and TRBJ1-2, with 9 bases matching TRBD1. Germline V gives CDR1 SGHVS, CDR2 FNYEAQ. The CDR3 has 18 amino acids. V shed 5 bases and J 8 bases; nucleotides not matched to a gene: 21. The CDR3 reads CASSPGTGTRVAFIGYTF. DNA of the CDR3: TGTGCCAGCAGCCCAGGGACAGGGACGCGTGTTGCCTTTATCGGCTACACCTTC.

A note on this clonotype: A read error may explain this, as a much larger clone is one base away. The V gene is TRBV7-6, the J gene TRBJ2-1, with D perhaps TRBD1 (5 bases). The CDR3 has 17 amino acids. The germline V gene encodes CDR1 SGHVS and CDR2 FNYEAQ. This CDR3 is CANSLGQGENWDNEQFF. The CDR3 region has the DNA TGTGCCAACAGCTTAGGGCAGGGTGAAAATTGGGACAATGAGCAGTTCTTC.

About this clonotype itself: An end of the junction does not agree with germline; a read error may underlie this. The chain carries TRBV18 and TRBJ2-6, with TRBD1 as a possible D gene (5 bases). CDR3 length: 18 amino acids. Germline assignment: CDR1 KGHSH and CDR2 LQKENI. Written as DNA, the CDR3 is TGTGCCAGCTCACCACCGGAAGGGCCTACTCATGGGGCCAACATCCTGACTTTC. Its translation: CASSPPEGPTHGANILTF.